This T cell receptor (delta chain) was documented in a study of gamma-delta chains in newborns, infants, children. Whole-study context: Microbial exposure reportedly drives polyclonal innate γδ T cell expansion after birth.

The junction had 5 bases not matched to a gene; V was cut back by 3 bases and J by 0 bases. The CDR3 totals 18 residues. Germline CDR1 and CDR2: GEAIGNYY and EKD. TCRdb reprocessed the reads through CATT. This sample has roughly 6,100 delta-chain clones; roughly 2.5% occur once, and the top ten carry around 15%. This clone was counted only a few times. A much larger clonotype is one base distant, so this may be a read error. The rearrangement uses TRDV2 and TRDJ3, with 9 positions matching TRDD3. The receptor was isolated from a child who was a newborn, infant or young child, either healthy, febrile or measles-vaccinated (not recorded which). The sample consisted of blood. The CDR3 here is CACDHTGGHSWDTRQMFF. The CDR3 DNA is TGTGCCTGTGACCATACTGGGGGACACTCCTGGGACACCCGACAGATGTTTTTC.